The 25 T cell receptor beta chains reported below all come from one sample, sequenced in a study of cytomegalovirus exposure and HLA in healthy donors. 60 Vbeta and 13 Jbeta primers were used in PCR. Here immunoSEQ multiplex PCR was the method, and the copy in TCRdb shows in-frame clones only, minus some. The data hold 130,000 to 150,000 clones, with nearly 85% observed a single time. Sequencing used PBMCs. The receptors originated from a male donor in good health and CMV-seronegative.

The chain links TRBV7-9 to TRBJ1-3; possibly TRBD1 for D (5 bases). Trimming pared 11 bases from V and 1 base from J, leaving 15 bases between. The CDR3 is made up of 14 amino acids. Germline V gene data show CDR1 as SEHNR and CDR2 as FQNEAQ (reference sequence). The CDR3 coding sequence is TGTGCCTCGTCTTACGGGGGTTCTGGAAACACCATATATTTT. It translates to CASSYGGSGNTIYF.

The rearrangement links TRBV19 to TRBJ2-3; 14 positions agree with TRBD2. Germline V gene data show CDR1 as LNHDA and CDR2 as SQIVND (reference sequence). This CDR3 is built from 17 residues. The trim removed 5 bases at V and 4 bases at J, leaving 8 bases unmatched. The CDR3 region has the DNA TGTGCCAGTAGTCTCCAGAGGACTAGCGGGGGGCCAGATACGCAGTATTTT. Its translation is CASSLQRTSGGPDTQYF.

The chain links TRBV5-1 to TRBJ2-5; D is ambiguous. Germline V lookup: CDR1 SGHRS, CDR2 YFSETQ. The CDR3 length is 14 residues. Between the trimmed V and J ends, which lost 5 bases and 3 bases, there was a span of 14 bases. CDR3: CASRVQVSEETQYF. The CDR3 bases are TGCGCCAGCAGGGTTCAGGTATCTGAAGAGACCCAGTACTTC.

The chain joins TRBV20-1 to TRBJ2-7; possible D gene TRBD2, 5 bases. Trimming shortened V by 7 bases and J by 7 bases, and 14 bases separated the two germline ends. Germline CDR1 is DFQATT and CDR2 is SNEGSKA (reference sequence). The CDR3 runs 11 residues. Written as DNA, the CDR3 is TGCAGTGGGCTAGCTTTGGGGGAGCAGTACTTC. Translated, it gives CSGLALGEQYF.

The sample holds a few counts of this clone. J is TRBJ2-7 and V is TRBV2; D gene ambiguous. Germline lookup yields CDR1 SNHLY and CDR2 FYNNEI. V lost 3 bases, J lost 4 bases, and 7 bases lay in between. The length of the CDR3 is 12 residues. In DNA, the CDR3 is TGTGCCAGCAGTGAGACTCAATACGAGCAGTACTTC. Protein: CASSETQYEQYF.

This sequence joins TRBV9 and TRBJ1-1, with unresolved D. Trimming took off 1 base at V and 1 base at J, with 5 bases between the two ends. The CDR3 has 13 amino acids. The V gene's germline CDR1 is SGDLS and CDR2 YYNGEE. The chain's CDR3 is CASSVTRNTEAFF. DNA of the CDR3: TGTGCCAGCAGCGTAACCAGGAACACTGAAGCTTTCTTT.

The chain combines TRBV7-9 with TRBJ2-2; perhaps TRBD2 as D (6 bases). The CDR3 runs to 13 residues. CDR1 SEHNR and CDR2 FQNEAQ come from the germline V gene (reference sequence). Trimming took 5 bases from V and 7 from J, leaving 11 bases between them. CDR3 residues: CASSLGRSGELFF. The CDR3 DNA follows: TGTGCCAGCAGCCTAGGGAGGAGCGGGGAGCTGTTTTTT.

The V and J genes are TRBV11-2 and TRBJ2-7, with D possibly matching TRBD1 (5 bases). This CDR3 region has 17 residues. The germline V gene encodes CDR1 SGHAT and CDR2 FQNNGV. The ends were cut back, 5 bases at V and 0 bases at J, with 20 bases in the middle. The CDR3 here is CASSPLGQGPPSYEQYF. CDR3 DNA: TGTGCCAGCAGCCCGCTAGGTCAGGGCCCTCCCTCCTACGAGCAGTACTTC.

This rearrangement joins TRBV18 to TRBJ1-2; D unresolved. CDR1 and CDR2 (germline): KGHSH, LQKENI. The CDR3 is made up of 14 amino acids. V was cut by 5 bases and J by 4 bases, with 14 bases left in between. The chain's CDR3 is CASSTGLDSYGYTF. CDR3 DNA sequence: TGTGCCAGCTCAACGGGGTTAGATAGCTATGGCTACACCTTC.

J is TRBJ1-1 and V is TRBV7-8; D is ambiguous. This CDR3 has 15 residues. Looked up from germline, CDR1 is SGHVS and CDR2 is FQNEAQ. V was trimmed by 5 bases and J by 4 bases, leaving 17 bases between them. CDR3 nucleotide sequence: TGTGCCAGCAGCCTGGGGAGGGATGGCAGCACTGAAGCTTTCTTT. Encoded protein: CASSLGRDGSTEAFF.

The CDR3 region has the DNA TGTGCCAGTAGTATCCGCAGGTTTCCCTACGAGCAGTACTTC. It codes for CASSIRRFPYEQYF. This sequence joins TRBV19 and TRBJ2-7; D ambiguous. CDR3 length: 14 amino acids. Germline CDR1 reads LNHDA; CDR2 reads SQIVND (reference sequence). V was shortened by 3 bases and J by 2 bases, with 11 bases between the two germline ends. Full variable domain (rest looked up from reference TRBV19 and TRBJ2-7): DGGITQSPKYLFRKEGQNVTLSCEQNLNHDAMYWYRQDPGQGLRLIYYSQIVNDFQKGDIAEGYSVSREKKESFPLTVTSAQKNPTAFYLCASSIRRFPYEQYFGPGTRLTVT.

The V gene is TRBV9, the J gene TRBJ2-7; maybe TRBD2 (6 bases). V lost 0 bases and J 1 base, leaving 8 bases between the germline ends. Per the germline V gene, CDR1 is SGDLS and CDR2 is YYNGEE. This CDR3 has 14 residues. CDR3 bases: TGTGCCAGCAGCGTAGGCGGGGAGTCCTACGAGCAGTACTTC. As protein: CASSVGGESYEQYF. Combining the CDR3 with reference TRBV9 and TRBJ2-7 gives the whole variable domain DSGVTQTPKHLITATGQRVTLRCSPRSGDLSVYWYQQSLDQGLQFLIQYYNGEERAKGNILERFSAQQFPDLHSELNLSSLELGDSALYFCASSVGGESYEQYFGPGTRLTVT.

Worth noting for this clone: Compared with germline, one end of the junction differs, possibly owing to a read error. This chain uses TRBV7-9 with TRBJ1-6, with a possible D match to TRBD1 (5 bases). CDR3 length: 19 amino acids. Germline CDR1 and CDR2: SEHNR and FQNEAQ (reference sequence). For the CDR3, the DNA is TGTTCCAGCCCCTCTGACAGTTCAACCCGAAGCTCCTATAATTCACCCCTCCACTTT. It codes for CSSPSDSSTRSSYNSPLHF.

This chain joins TRBV10-1 and TRBJ2-3; 13 bases agree with TRBD2. Germline V gives CDR1 WNHNN, CDR2 SYGVQD (reference sequence). CDR3 size: 21 residues. Losses at the gene ends were 2 bases for V and 1 base for J; bases not matched to a gene: 15. CDR3 residues: CASSERLAGGSSRYGTDTQYF. The CDR3 nucleotides read TGCGCCAGCAGTGAGAGACTAGCGGGGGGCAGCAGCCGTTACGGCACAGATACGCAGTATTTT.

The chain uses TRBV6-5 and TRBJ1-1, with 7 bases that match TRBD1. CDR3 length equals 15 residues. V shed 5 bases and J 1 base; nucleotides not matched to a gene: 7. Germline loops: CDR1 MNHEY, CDR2 SVGAGI. The CDR3 DNA sequence: TGTGCCAGCAGTACGACCGGGACAGCGAACACTGAAGCTTTCTTT. Its translation is CASSTTGTANTEAFF.

This rearrangement joins TRBV4-2 to TRBJ1-2; 9 bases align to TRBD1. The CDR3 is made up of 17 amino acids. Looked up from germline, CDR1 is LGHNA and CDR2 is YNFKEQ. V dropped 4 bases and J dropped 4; count of bases not matched to a gene: 13. The CDR3 nucleotides are TGTGCCAGCAGCCGCCAACCCGGGACAGGGAACATCTATGGCTACACCTTC. It yields the protein CASSRQPGTGNIYGYTF.

The chain has TRBV4-3 and TRBJ2-1; 8 nucleotides agree with TRBD2. The CDR3 runs 17 residues. V lost 0 bases, J lost 10 bases, and 14 bases stayed unmatched. Germline values: CDR1 LGHNA, CDR2 YSLEER. CDR3 loop: CASSQEGPGLGTPEQFF. For the CDR3, the DNA is TGCGCCAGCAGCCAAGAAGGGCCGGGACTAGGTACACCCGAGCAGTTCTTC.

The chain recombines TRBV7-6 with TRBJ2-1, with a possible D match to TRBD2 (5 bases). V lost 1 base to trimming and J lost 8 bases, with 9 bases between them. The CDR3 has 13 residues. Germline V gene sequence: CDR1 SGHVS, CDR2 FNYEAQ. In DNA, the CDR3 is TGTGCCAGCAGCTTAGGAGGGTTGGATGAGCAGTTCTTC. Its protein is CASSLGGLDEQFF.

The chain combines TRBV7-3 with TRBJ2-7; D is possibly TRBD2 (6 bases). Germline values: CDR1 SGHTA, CDR2 FQGTGA. Trimming cost V 2 bases and J 0 bases, with 17 bases left between them. This CDR3 is built from 17 residues. CDR3 bases: TGTGCCAGCAGCTTAGGTACTGGCGGGATACACTCCTACGAGCAGTACTTC. It encodes CASSLGTGGIHSYEQYF.

This sequence joins TRBV19 and TRBJ2-5; a weak D match, TRBD1 (6 bases). Trimming took 7 bases from V and 3 from J, leaving 18 bases between them. Germline values: CDR1 LNHDA, CDR2 SQIVND (reference sequence). The CDR3 has 15 residues. In nucleotides, the CDR3 is TGTGCCAGTAATTCGGGCAGGGCAGGGGAAGAGACCCAGTACTTC. Protein: CASNSGRAGEETQYF.

This chain uses TRBV5-1 with TRBJ1-1; D is undetermined. Germline-derived CDR1 and CDR2 are SGHRS and YFSETQ. Trimming took off 4 bases at V and 3 bases at J, with 13 bases between the two ends. This CDR3 spans 14 amino acids. The CDR3 coding sequence is TGCGCCAGCAGCCTTAAAGGAGATCACACTGAAGCTTTCTTT. Its protein is CASSLKGDHTEAFF.

The V and J genes are TRBV19 and TRBJ1-2; perhaps TRBD1 as D (6 bases). CDR1 and CDR2 (germline): LNHDA, SQIVND (reference sequence). This CDR3 comprises 15 residues. V lost 4 bases and J lost 2, with 14 bases in between. CDR3 in DNA: TGTGCCAGTAGTAAAACAGGGACGGGGAACTATGGCTACACCTTC. Translated: CASSKTGTGNYGYTF.

Notes on this clone: The same CDR3 can be traced to other DNA sequences in this sample. The chain is built from TRBV6-5 and TRBJ2-7; 8 bases align to TRBD2. The germline CDR1 and CDR2 sequences are MNHEY and SVGAGI. This CDR3 is built from 15 residues. V lost 6 bases and J lost 3; bases outside the gene matches: 10. The CDR3 sequence is CASSYGLARNYEQYF. Here the CDR3 DNA reads TGTGCCAGCAGCTATGGACTAGCCCGAAACTACGAGCAGTACTTC.

This clone turned up a few times. Other DNA sequences in this specimen translate into the identical CDR3. This chain links TRBV2 with TRBJ2-5; D call uncertain. The germline V and J ends were trimmed by 0 bases and 5 bases, with 7 bases remaining between them. There are 13 residues in the CDR3. Germline assignment: CDR1 SNHLY and CDR2 FYNNEI. The DNA for the CDR3 is TGTGCCAGCAGTGAAGCCCCCGGGGAGACCCAGTACTTC. Translating gives CASSEAPGETQYF.

The chain employs TRBV7-9 and TRBJ2-1, with TRBD2 matching over 7 bases. Losses at the gene ends were 2 bases for V and 2 bases for J; bases not matched to a gene: 6. Germline loops: CDR1 SEHNR, CDR2 FQNEAQ (reference sequence). There are 16 residues in the CDR3. The CDR3 sequence: CASSLSSGFPYNEQFF. CDR3 bases: TGTGCCAGCAGCTTATCTAGCGGCTTCCCCTACAATGAGCAGTTCTTC.